This TCR beta chain is from a study of blood T cell repertoires in COVID-19. Whole-study context: The samples span acute and convalescent COVID-19 from the United States, Italy and Spain. PBMCs, B-cell-depleted T cells, or T cells provided the cDNA or gDNA that made up the material.

The CDR3 has 15 residues. V dropped 2 bases and J dropped 4 bases, with 9 bases sitting between them. Looked up from germline, CDR1 is SGHTA and CDR2 is FQGNSA. Libraries were prepared by immunoSEQ multiplex PCR; TCRdb keeps only in-frame clonotypes and omits some of them. The repertoire has about 200,000 clones, 65% to 85% of them found once; the top ten carry around 9.3%. The chain combines TRBV7-2 with TRBJ2-6; the D gene is possibly TRBD2 (5 bases). The receptor was isolated from a woman older than 75 with acute or convalescent COVID-19. Material: peripheral blood. The CDR3 coding sequence is TGTGCCAGCAGCTTACTGAGGGCCGGGGCCAACGTCCTGACTTTC. It codes for CASSLLRAGANVLTF.